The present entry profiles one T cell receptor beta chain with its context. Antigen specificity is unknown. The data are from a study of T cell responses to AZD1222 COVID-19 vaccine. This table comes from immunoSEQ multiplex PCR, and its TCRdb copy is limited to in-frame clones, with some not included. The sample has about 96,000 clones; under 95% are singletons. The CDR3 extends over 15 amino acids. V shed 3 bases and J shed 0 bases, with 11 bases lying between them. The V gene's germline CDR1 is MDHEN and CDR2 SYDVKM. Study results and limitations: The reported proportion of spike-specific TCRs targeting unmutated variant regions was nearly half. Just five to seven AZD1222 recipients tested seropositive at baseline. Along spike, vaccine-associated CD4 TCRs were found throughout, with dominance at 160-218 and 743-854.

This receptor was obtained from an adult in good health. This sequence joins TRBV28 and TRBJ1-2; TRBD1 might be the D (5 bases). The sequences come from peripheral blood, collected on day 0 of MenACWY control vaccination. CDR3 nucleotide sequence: TGTGCCAGCAGTTTGTTCGGACAAGCTAACTATGGCTACACCTTC. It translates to CASSLFGQANYGYTF.